The rows below give T cell receptor beta chains drawn from one sample of a study of early T cells in non-severe SARS-CoV-2 infection. TCRdb redid the calling of the 5' RACE reads with MiXCR, one entry per CDR3 protein. There are tens of thousands of distinct CDR3 sequences in the sample; approximately 7% occur only once, and approximately 35% lies in the top ten. Sequencing was carried out using whole blood. The source is an adult who was a healthcare worker with PCR-confirmed SARS-CoV-2 infection or an uninfected control (not recorded which). Both conserved end residues are part of each CDR3. Fields, in order: V gene, J gene, D gene, clone size, CDR3 protein, CDR3 DNA. A D gene is named only where the DNA matches it firmly. Some rows have no size entry. The others give once, few or many, or a class for an expanded clone.

>TRBV7-9|TRBJ2-7|.|many
CASSDAVEQYF
TGTGCCAGCAGCGACGCAGTCGAGCAGTACTTC
>TRBV7-8|TRBJ2-1|TRBD2|few
CASSHRGVAFSYNEQFF
TGTGCCAGCAGCCATCGGGGGGTAGCATTCTCCTACAATGAGCAGTTCTTC
>TRBV3-1|TRBJ2-5|TRBD2|.
CASSQLAGGTQYF
TGTGCCAGCAGCCAACTAGCGGGAGGGACCCAGTACTTC
>TRBV4-1|TRBJ1-1|.|many
CASSWRSTMNTEAFF
TGCGCCAGCAGCTGGAGGAGCACGATGAACACTGAAGCTTTCTTT
>TRBV7-9|TRBJ2-5|TRBD1|few
CASSAEGAETQYF
TGTGCCAGCAGCGCCGAGGGGGCAGAGACCCAGTACTTC
>TRBV11-2|TRBJ2-6|.|many
CASSSDLFTGANVLTF
TGTGCCAGCAGCTCGGACCTTTTCACTGGGGCCAACGTCCTGACTTTC
>TRBV7-2|TRBJ1-1|.|few
CASRTGTTNTEAFF
TGTGCCAGCAGAACAGGGACTACGAACACTGAAGCTTTCTTT
>TRBV28|TRBJ2-5|.|.
CASRPPAPAGTQYF
TGTGCCAGCAGGCCCCCTGCACCCGCCGGGACCCAGTACTTC
>TRBV29-1|TRBJ2-5|TRBD2|.
CSVGTSEGAQYF
TGCAGCGTGGGGACTAGCGAAGGGGCCCAGTACTTC
>TRBV6-4|TRBJ2-1|.|many
CATRAGNEQFF
TGTGCCACCCGGGCGGGGAATGAGCAGTTCTTC
>TRBV6-2/TRBV6-3|TRBJ2-3|TRBD2|many
CASSYASGGPGIDTQYF
TGTGCCAGCAGTTACGCTAGCGGGGGGCCAGGGATAGATACGCAGTATTTT
>TRBV7-6|TRBJ2-3|TRBD2|many
CASSPSWTSGTDTQYF
TGTGCCAGCAGCCCTAGTTGGACTAGCGGGACAGATACGCAGTATTTT
>TRBV12-3/TRBV12-4|TRBJ2-3|TRBD2|.
CASSLPGTSGGRADTQYF
TGTGCCAGCAGTCTCCCCGGGACTAGCGGGGGGCGGGCAGATACGCAGTATTTT
>TRBV12-3/TRBV12-4|TRBJ2-2|TRBD1|few
CASSAGTGEYGELFF
TGTGCCAGCAGCGCCGGGACAGGGGAGTACGGGGAGCTGTTTTTT
>TRBV11-2|TRBJ2-2|.|.
CASSPGSANTGELFF
TGTGCCAGCAGCCCCGGGAGCGCGAACACCGGGGAGCTGTTTTTT
>TRBV18|TRBJ2-1|.|few
CASSPPDSYNEQFF
TGTGCCAGCTCACCACCGGACAGCTACAATGAGCAGTTCTTC